The 32 T cell receptor beta chains below were found in one sample sequenced in a study of blood T cells in healthy people across ages. Using a J-beta primer mix together with a sample-barcoded 5' primer, a second PCR was run for about 6 to 12 cycles. TCRdb independently ran MiXCR on the 5' RACE reads; one entry per CDR3 protein. This table holds some 1.8 million distinct CDR3 sequences, about 39% found once. Sample: blood. The receptors stem from a human donor in good health.

The chain is built from TRBV20-1 and TRBJ2-2; 8 bases align to TRBD1. Germline CDR1 and CDR2: DFQATT and SNEGSKA (reference sequence). Trimming took 6 bases from V and 0 from J; bases not matched to a gene: 9. The CDR3 covers 16 residues. The DNA for the CDR3 is TGCAGTGCCTTCGGGACAGGAGGCCCGAACACCGGGGAGCTGTTTTTT. Translated: CSAFGTGGPNTGELFF.

CDR3 loop: CASRDRSSYNEQFF. The CDR3 DNA follows: TGTGCCAGCAGGGACAGGAGCTCCTACAATGAGCAGTTCTTC. The chain has TRBV6-5 and TRBJ2-1; 7 bases line up with TRBD1. The V gene end was trimmed by 6 bases and the J gene end by 0 bases; junction bases not matched to a gene: 2. The CDR3 covers 14 residues. In germline, CDR1 is MNHEY, CDR2 SVGAGI.

The chain employs TRBV29-1 and TRBJ2-5; D assignment may be TRBD1 or TRBD2 (6 bases each). The CDR3 consists of 12 residues. CDR1 and CDR2 (germline): SQVTM, ANQGSEA. V lost 4 bases to trimming and J lost 2 bases, with 8 bases between them. The DNA for the CDR3 is TGCAGCGTTGGGAGGGGGCAAGAGACCCAGTACTTC. Amino acid sequence: CSVGRGQETQYF.

This clonotype was observed a few times. The chain has TRBV29-1 and TRBJ2-5, with D maybe TRBD2 (5 bases). This CDR3 comprises 12 residues. V gave up 2 bases and J gave up 7 bases, with 11 bases separating them. CDR1 is SQVTM and CDR2 is ANQGSEA in the germline V gene. DNA for the CDR3: TGCAGCGTTGAACCAGGAGAGGGGACCCAGTACTTC. This encodes CSVEPGEGTQYF. Variable domain in full (rest from reference TRBV29-1 and TRBJ2-5): SAVISQKPSRDICQRGTSLTIQCQVDSQVTMMFWYRQQPGQSLTLIATANQGSEATYESGFVIDKFPISRPNLTFSTLTVSNMSPEDSSIYLCSVEPGEGTQYFGPGTRLLVL.

The chain uses TRBV7-2 and TRBJ1-2, with D uncertain. The CDR3 consists of 13 residues. Trimming left V 8 bases short and J 0 bases short, with 10 bases between. In germline, CDR1 is SGHTA, CDR2 FQGNSA. The CDR3 sequence: CASFRRANYGYTF. As DNA, the CDR3 is TGTGCCAGCTTCCGAAGAGCTAACTATGGCTACACCTTC.

This clonotype came up many times. This chain's CDR3 is CASSATGLGWDVKNIQYF. In DNA form, the CDR3 reads TGTGCCAGCAGCGCTACAGGGTTAGGGTGGGACGTCAAAAACATTCAGTACTTC. The rearrangement joins TRBV9 to TRBJ2-4; tentatively, D is TRBD1 (6 bases). Trimming cost V 3 bases and J 3 bases, with 22 bases left between them. Looked up from germline, CDR1 is SGDLS and CDR2 is YYNGEE. The CDR3 covers 18 residues.

A few counts support this clonotype. The V call is TRBV9, the J call TRBJ1-4; D not certain. Germline values: CDR1 SGDLS, CDR2 YYNGEE. This CDR3 is 13 amino acids long. V lost 3 bases to trimming and J lost 6 bases, with 9 bases between them. CDR3 sequence: CASSGGVDEKLFF. For the CDR3, the DNA is TGTGCCAGCAGCGGCGGGGTGGATGAAAAACTGTTTTTT.

This clonotype was counted only a few times. The rearrangement uses TRBV18 and TRBJ2-3, with D uncertain. The CDR3 has 13 amino acids. V lost 5 bases and J 6 bases, leaving 12 bases between the germline ends. The germline gives CDR1 KGHSH, CDR2 LQKENI. The CDR3 DNA sequence: TGTGCCAGCTCATCGGTACGTGCGGATACGCAGTATTTT. This translates into CASSSVRADTQYF.

The V gene is TRBV4-2, the J gene TRBJ2-4; maybe TRBD1 (6 bases). This CDR3 has 15 amino acids. CDR1 and CDR2 (germline): LGHNA, YNFKEQ. V was cut by 2 bases and J by 8 bases, with 16 bases left in between. DNA for the CDR3: TGTGCCAGCAGCCAATTAGACAGGCGCCATGACATTCAGTACTTC. Protein product: CASSQLDRRHDIQYF.

The chain joins TRBV3-1 to TRBJ2-7; D is uncertain. Germline V CDR1 and CDR2: LGHDT, YNNKEL (reference sequence). This CDR3 contains 14 residues. Trimming cost V 1 base and J 8 bases, with 15 bases left between them. CDR3 region: CASSQGRSAVKQYF. Written as DNA, the CDR3 is TGTGCCAGCAGCCAAGGACGGTCGGCTGTGAAGCAGTACTTC.

The chain links TRBV28 to TRBJ2-3; D gene unclear. Between the trimmed V and J ends, which lost 6 bases and 5 bases, there was a span of 18 bases. CDR3 length: 15 amino acids. The germline gives CDR1 MDHEN, CDR2 SYDVKM. CDR3 bases: TGTGCCAGCAGCCTTACCGGGCGGCGGAAAGATACGCAGTATTTT. It translates to CASSLTGRRKDTQYF.

As regards this clonotype: The junction shows a germline mismatch at one end, possibly a read error. The chain links TRBV28 to TRBJ2-4; a possible D gene is TRBD2 (5 bases). This CDR3 is 15 amino acids long. CDR1 is MDHEN and CDR2 is SYDVKM in the germline V gene. The CDR3 protein is CASGFAGLAKNIQYF. Written as DNA, the CDR3 is TGTGCCAGCGGTTTTGCGGGCTTAGCCAAAAACATTCAGTACTTC.

This sequence joins TRBV6-2 or TRBV6-3 and TRBJ1-2; 7 bases map to TRBD1. V trimming: 5 bases; J trimming: 10 bases; junction bases outside the gene matches: 13. CDR3 length: 14 amino acids. CDR1 is MNHEY, CDR2 SVGEGT, per germline. This CDR3 reads CASSPGTDPSDYTF. The CDR3, as DNA: TGTGCCAGCAGTCCCGGGACAGACCCATCTGACTACACCTTC.

The chain combines TRBV12-3 or TRBV12-4 with TRBJ1-1; D is undetermined. CDR3 length: 13 amino acids. The V gene lost 6 bases and the J gene lost 2 bases, with 10 bases spanning the gap. Written as DNA, the CDR3 is TGTGCCAGCAGCCGGCGGAGTAACACTGAAGCTTTCTTT. This translates into CASSRRSNTEAFF.

Regarding this clonotype: A much larger clone differs from this one at a single base, so this may be a read error. The chain employs TRBV12-3 or TRBV12-4 and TRBJ2-5; D not certain. There are 16 residues in the CDR3. CDR3 residues: CARRPHGSRPKETLYF. CDR3 sequence (DNA): TGTGCCAGGCGACCCCACGGCAGTCGACCCAAGGAGACCCTGTACTTC.

With respect to this clonotype: A read error may account for a junction end that differs from germline. The J gene is TRBJ1-6, the V gene TRBV5-1; no definite D call. Germline values: CDR1 SGHRS, CDR2 YFSETQ. The CDR3 totals 12 residues. The DNA for the CDR3 is TGCGCCAGCAGCTTGTTTGATTCACCCCCCCACTTT. This gives the protein CASSLFDSPPHF. Drawing the rest from reference TRBV5-1 and TRBJ1-6, the complete variable domain is KAGVTQTPRYLIKTRGQQVTLSCSPISGHRSVSWYQQTPGQGLQFLFEYFSETQRNKGNFPGRFSGRQFSNSRSEMNVSTLELGDSALYLCASSLFDSPPHFGNGTRLTVT.

In nucleotides, the CDR3 is TGCGCCAGCAGCTTGTTATCCGGACTTTCTACCTACGAGCAGTACTTC. Protein: CASSLLSGLSTYEQYF. The V call is TRBV5-1, the J call TRBJ2-7; maybe TRBD2 (5 bases). CDR3 length: 16 amino acids. The germline V gene encodes CDR1 SGHRS and CDR2 YFSETQ. The V and J ends lost 1 base and 2 bases respectively, with 16 bases between them.

The chain links TRBV5-1 to TRBJ1-2, with a possible D match to TRBD1 (6 bases). V shed 4 bases and J shed 4 bases, with 17 bases lying between them. CDR1 SGHRS and CDR2 YFSETQ come from the germline V gene. The CDR3 sequence is 15 residues long. The CDR3 nucleotides are TGCGCCAGCAGCCTTTATCCGGGGGCAGGCTATGGCTACACCTTC. Protein product: CASSLYPGAGYGYTF.

This clonotype was counted between two and nine times. The CDR3 reads CASSLPGLEFF. CDR3 DNA sequence: TGTGCCAGCAGCCTCCCAGGGTTGGAGTTCTTC. The chain joins TRBV7-9 to TRBJ2-1, with D possibly matching TRBD1 (5 bases). Deletions cut 5 bases from V and 14 bases from J, with 13 bases between. Germline V CDR1 and CDR2: SEHNR, FQNEAQ (reference sequence). The CDR3 is made up of 11 amino acids.

This clonotype appeared once. V is TRBV2 and J is TRBJ2-1, with 8 bases identical to TRBD1. This CDR3 is built from 15 residues. Germline V CDR1 and CDR2: SNHLY, FYNNEI. With 4 bases clipped from V and 1 base from J, the junction kept 3 bases outside the gene matches. CDR3 sequence: CASSVRDRSYNEQFF. The CDR3 nucleotides read TGTGCCAGCAGTGTGCGGGACAGGTCCTACAATGAGCAGTTCTTC.

The J gene is TRBJ2-7, the V gene TRBV5-1, with D perhaps matching TRBD2 (6 bases). This CDR3 is built from 13 residues. Trimming took off 0 bases at V and 6 bases at J, with 10 bases between the two ends. In germline, CDR1 is SGHRS, CDR2 YFSETQ. CDR3: CASSLDAGTEQYF. DNA of the CDR3: TGCGCCAGCAGCTTGGATGCGGGAACCGAGCAGTACTTC.

The chain links TRBV6-5 to TRBJ1-2; D might be TRBD1 (5 bases). CDR3 length equals 13 residues. The germline V gene encodes CDR1 MNHEY and CDR2 SVGAGI. The germline V and J ends were trimmed by 0 bases and 9 bases, with 11 bases remaining between them. CDR3 DNA: TGTGCCAGCAGTTACTCAAGGGACTCCCGCTACACCTTC. Protein product: CASSYSRDSRYTF.

The chain is built from TRBV9 and TRBJ2-3; D tentatively reads TRBD1 or TRBD2 (5 bases each). Germline V gene sequence: CDR1 SGDLS, CDR2 YYNGEE. Trimming took 5 bases from V and 2 from J, leaving 15 bases between them. The CDR3 contains 15 residues. This CDR3 is CASSTREGDTDTQYF. The CDR3 region has the DNA TGTGCCAGCAGTACTAGGGAAGGGGACACAGATACGCAGTATTTT.

The chain couples TRBV11-1 to TRBJ2-2; 15 positions agree with TRBD2. This CDR3 contains 16 residues. V lost 5 bases to trimming and J lost 9 bases; unmatched junction nucleotides: 7. CDR1 is SGHAT, CDR2 FQDESV, per germline (reference sequence). CDR3 in DNA: TGTGCCAGCAGCAGGACTAGCGGGGGGGCCGGCCGGGAGCTGTTTTTT. This encodes CASSRTSGGAGRELFF.

This chain connects TRBV5-1 to TRBJ2-3; D remains ambiguous. V gave up 0 bases and J gave up 4 bases, with 12 bases separating them. This CDR3 is 15 amino acids long. Germline lookup yields CDR1 SGHRS and CDR2 YFSETQ. CDR3 bases: TGCGCCAGCAGCTTGGAAGGAATTCAACCAGATACGCAGTATTTT. Translating gives CASSLEGIQPDTQYF.

For the CDR3, the DNA is TGTGCCAGCAATGTGGGACCCGGCGGGAATTCTCGCGAGCAGTACTTC. This translates into CASNVGPGGNSREQYF. This chain links TRBV6-5 with TRBJ2-5, with a tentative D call TRBD2 (6 bases). TRBJ2-7 matches the DNA end more closely, so the J call is doubtful. This CDR3 is 16 amino acids long. Germline V CDR1 and CDR2: MNHEY, SVGAGI.

In this sample, this clonotype turned up once. The V gene is TRBV10-3, the J gene TRBJ1-1; no clear D gene. CDR1 ENHRY and CDR2 SYGVKD come from the germline V gene. V was trimmed by 5 bases and J by 0 bases, leaving 7 bases between them. The CDR3 has 13 amino acids. CDR3 sequence reads: CAISSHLNTEAFF. CDR3 nucleotides: TGTGCCATCAGTTCACACCTGAACACTGAAGCTTTCTTT.

V and J are TRBV3-1 and TRBJ2-1; weak D call: TRBD1 (6 bases). V shed 4 bases and J shed 4 bases, with 20 bases lying between them. Germline CDR1 and CDR2: LGHDT and YNNKEL (reference sequence). This CDR3 spans 17 amino acids. Here the CDR3 reads CASSPNVDRRPYNEQFF. CDR3 bases: TGTGCCAGCAGCCCTAATGTCGACAGGAGACCATACAATGAGCAGTTCTTC.

The table lists this clonotype with many counts. This rearrangement joins TRBV27 to TRBJ2-3; D remains unclear. The V end lost 3 bases, the J end lost 5 bases, and 6 bases lay between the germline ends. The germline V gene has CDR1 MNHEY and CDR2 SMNVEV (reference sequence). The CDR3 is 12 residues long. CDR3 DNA sequence: TGTGCCAGCAGTTTTACTGGAGATACGCAGTATTTT. Amino acid sequence: CASSFTGDTQYF.

This clonotype was seen a handful of times. The chain joins TRBV2 to TRBJ2-1; TRBD2 is a possible D gene (6 bases). CDR3 length: 14 amino acids. The germline V gene has CDR1 SNHLY and CDR2 FYNNEI. V shed 6 bases and J shed 3 bases, with 12 bases lying between them. Here the CDR3 DNA reads TGTGCCAGCAGAGAGACTAGTATCTACAATGAGCAGTTCTTC. Its protein is CASRETSIYNEQFF.

This chain connects TRBV12-3 or TRBV12-4 to TRBJ1-4, with no clear D. The CDR3 is 15 residues long. V dropped 5 bases and J dropped 6 bases, with 16 bases sitting between them. The chain's CDR3 is CASSPTGPIDEKLFF. The DNA for the CDR3 is TGTGCCAGCAGTCCTACCGGGCCTATAGATGAAAAACTGTTTTTT.

CDR3: CASSLLVSGDSDTQYF. The CDR3, as DNA: TGTGCCAGCAGTTTGCTAGTTAGCGGGGACTCAGATACGCAGTATTTT. The chain links TRBV28 to TRBJ2-3, with 8 bases matching TRBD2. Germline trimming cut 3 bases from V and 4 bases from J; bases unmatched to any gene: 9. The germline CDR1 and CDR2 sequences are MDHEN and SYDVKM. The CDR3 runs to 16 residues. Combining the CDR3 with reference TRBV28 and TRBJ2-3 gives the whole variable domain DVKVTQSSRYLVKRTGEKVFLECVQDMDHENMFWYRQDPGLGLRLIYFSYDVKMKEKGDIPEGYSVSREKKERFSLILESASTNQTSMYLCASSLLVSGDSDTQYFGPGTRLTVL.